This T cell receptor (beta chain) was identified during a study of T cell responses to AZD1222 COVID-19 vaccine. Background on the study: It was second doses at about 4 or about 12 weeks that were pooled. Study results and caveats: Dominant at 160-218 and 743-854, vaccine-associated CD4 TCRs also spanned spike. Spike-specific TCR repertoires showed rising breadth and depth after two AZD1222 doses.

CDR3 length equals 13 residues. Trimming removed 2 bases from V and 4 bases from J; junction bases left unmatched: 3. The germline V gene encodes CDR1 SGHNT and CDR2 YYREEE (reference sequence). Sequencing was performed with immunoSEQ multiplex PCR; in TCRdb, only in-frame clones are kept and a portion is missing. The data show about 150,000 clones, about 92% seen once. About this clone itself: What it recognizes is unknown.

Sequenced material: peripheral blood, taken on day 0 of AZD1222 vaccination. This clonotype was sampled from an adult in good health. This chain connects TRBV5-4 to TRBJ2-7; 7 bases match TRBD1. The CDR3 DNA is TGTGCCAGCAGCTTTTACAGGGGTTACGAGCAGTACTTC. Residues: CASSFYRGYEQYF.